This TCR beta chain comes out of a study of PD-L1 blockade in urothelial cancer. For the study at large: Chemotherapy regimens numbering 0 to 3 had been given to patients. The authors examined blood 3 weeks (second dose) and 6 weeks after treatment start.

Germline-derived CDR1 and CDR2 are SGHTA and FQGNSA. Germline trimming cut 5 bases from V and 3 bases from J; bases unmatched to any gene: 9. This CDR3 comprises 16 residues. Synthetic analogs of TCR templates were spiked into every PCR. Method: immunoSEQ multiplex PCR; TCRdb's copy keeps in-frame clones and lacks some. Here the sample spans roughly 130,000 clones, roughly 84% being singletons. The time point is: pretreatment peripheral blood. Enrolled patients showed locally advanced or metastatic urothelial carcinoma. The sample here was PBMCs, taken around atezolizumab (anti-PD-L1) treatment. The rearrangement links TRBV7-2 to TRBJ2-3; 9 nucleotides match TRBD2. The receptor's source is a man aged 45 to 65 with urothelial cancer. The CDR3 reads CASSPPGTSRTDTQYF. Here the CDR3 DNA reads TGTGCCAGCAGCCCTCCTGGGACTAGCAGAACAGATACGCAGTATTTT.